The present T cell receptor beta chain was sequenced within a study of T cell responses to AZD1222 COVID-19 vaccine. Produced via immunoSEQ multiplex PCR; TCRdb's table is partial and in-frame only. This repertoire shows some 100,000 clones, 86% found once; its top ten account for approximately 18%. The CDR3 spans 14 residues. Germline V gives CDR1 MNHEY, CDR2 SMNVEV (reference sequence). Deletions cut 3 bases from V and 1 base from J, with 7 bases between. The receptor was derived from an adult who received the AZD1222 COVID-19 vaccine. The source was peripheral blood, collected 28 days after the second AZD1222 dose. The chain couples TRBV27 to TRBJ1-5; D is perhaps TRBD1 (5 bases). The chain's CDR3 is CASSFWGSNQPQHF. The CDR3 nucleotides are TGTGCCAGCAGTTTTTGGGGGAGCAATCAGCCCCAGCATTTT.